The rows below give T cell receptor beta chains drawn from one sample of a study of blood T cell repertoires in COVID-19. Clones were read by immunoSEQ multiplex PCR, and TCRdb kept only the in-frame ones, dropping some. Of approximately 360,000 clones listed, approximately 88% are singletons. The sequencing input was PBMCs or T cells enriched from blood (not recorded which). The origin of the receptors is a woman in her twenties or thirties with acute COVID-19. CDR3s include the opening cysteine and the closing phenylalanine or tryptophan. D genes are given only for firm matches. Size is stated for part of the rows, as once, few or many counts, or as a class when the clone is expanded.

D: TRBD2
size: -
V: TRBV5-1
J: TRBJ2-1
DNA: TGCGCCAGCGGATCACTTAGCGGGGTGAGCTCCTACAATGAGCAGTTCTTC
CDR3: CASGSLSGVSSYNEQFF

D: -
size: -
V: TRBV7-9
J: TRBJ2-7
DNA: TGTGCCAGCAGCTTAGGCGGGGCCCCGGTCCACGAGCAGTACTTC
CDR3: CASSLGGAPVHEQYF

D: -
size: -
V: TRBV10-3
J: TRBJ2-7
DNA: TGTGCCATCAGTGAGTGGGCGAGCTCCTACGAGCAGTACTTC
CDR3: CAISEWASSYEQYF

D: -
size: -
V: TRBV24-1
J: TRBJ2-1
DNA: TGTGCCACCAGTGATTACTCGCGCTTCAATGAGCAGTTCTTC
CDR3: CATSDYSRFNEQFF

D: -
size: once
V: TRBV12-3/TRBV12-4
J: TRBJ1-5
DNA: TGTGCCAGCAGTGGGCAGTTCATGCAGCCCCAGCATTTT
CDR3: CASSGQFMQPQHF

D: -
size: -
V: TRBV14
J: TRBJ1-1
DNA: TGTGCCAGCAGCCAAGGGTTCCGGACTGAAGCTTTCTTT
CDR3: CASSQGFRTEAFF

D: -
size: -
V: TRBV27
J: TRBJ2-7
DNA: TGTGCCAGCAGTACCTCCCGGACAAGCCTGGAGCAGTACTTC
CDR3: CASSTSRTSLEQYF

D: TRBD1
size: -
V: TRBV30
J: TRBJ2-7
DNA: TGTGCCTGGAGTGTAGACAGGGTGTACGAGCAGTACTTC
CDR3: CAWSVDRVYEQYF

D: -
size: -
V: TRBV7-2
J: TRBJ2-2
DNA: TGTGCCAGCAGCTTTGGACAGCCGAACACCGGGGAGCTGTTTTTT
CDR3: CASSFGQPNTGELFF

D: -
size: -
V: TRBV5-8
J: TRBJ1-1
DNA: TGTGCCAGCAGCCCTTTCGCCGACAGGTTGAACACTGAAGCTTTCTTT
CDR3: CASSPFADRLNTEAFF

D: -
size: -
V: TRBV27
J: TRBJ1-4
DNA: TGTGCCAGCAGCCCCGGACAGCTTGGGACTAATGAAAAACTGTTTTTT
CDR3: CASSPGQLGTNEKLFF

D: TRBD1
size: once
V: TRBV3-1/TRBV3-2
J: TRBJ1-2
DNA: TGTGCCAGCAGCCAAGATACACAGGGGGGGGCATATTACTATGGCTACACCTTC
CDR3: CASSQDTQGGAYYYGYTF

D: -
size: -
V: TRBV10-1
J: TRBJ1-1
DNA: TGCGCCAGCAGTGACAAGCGGGGCCGGGGGGTGAACACTGAAGCTTTCTTT
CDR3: CASSDKRGRGVNTEAFF

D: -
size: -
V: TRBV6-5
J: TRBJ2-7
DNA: TGTGCCAGCATAATGGCAGGGGGGAGCGAGCAGTACTTC
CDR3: CASIMAGGSEQYF

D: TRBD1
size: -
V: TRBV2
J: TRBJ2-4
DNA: TGTGCCAGCAGTGAACGAGGGAGGACAGGGTCGACAATGGCCAAAAACATTCAGTACTTC
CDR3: CASSERGRTGSTMAKNIQYF

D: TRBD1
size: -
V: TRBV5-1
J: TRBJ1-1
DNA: TGCGCCAGCAGCTTGGGCCCCGGGACAGTCAGTAGGGGTGGAGCTTTCTTT
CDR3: CASSLGPGTVSRGGAFF

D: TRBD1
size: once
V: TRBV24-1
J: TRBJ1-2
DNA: TGTGCCACCTCCGGGACAGGGGTAGGCTACACCTTC
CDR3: CATSGTGVGYTF

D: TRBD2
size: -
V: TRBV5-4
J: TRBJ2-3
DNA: TGTGCCAGCAGCCCAACCTTGAGGCGGGGGGTCACAGATACGCAGTATTTT
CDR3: CASSPTLRRGVTDTQYF

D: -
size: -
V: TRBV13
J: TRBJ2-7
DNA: TGTGCCAGCAGCTTAGCTGCGAACTCCTACGAGCAGTACTTC
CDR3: CASSLAANSYEQYF

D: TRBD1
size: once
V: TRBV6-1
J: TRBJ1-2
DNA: TGTGCCAGCAGTGAAGGGAGGGACAGGGGCAGAGGCGGCTACACCTTC
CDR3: CASSEGRDRGRGGYTF

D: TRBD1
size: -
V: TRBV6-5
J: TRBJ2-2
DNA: TGTGCCAGCAGGCGGGACAGGGGCACCGGGGAGCTGTTTTTT
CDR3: CASRRDRGTGELFF